These T cell receptor beta chains were read from a single sample in a study of control samples from healthy donors and cancer patients. Measured with immunoSEQ multiplex PCR; TCRdb has only the in-frame clones, and not every one. The table lists 65,000 to 90,000 clones, 94% of them singletons, with more than 2.5% in the top ten. Sequenced input: blood. These receptors were collected from a woman younger than 45 in good health. CDR3s include the opening cysteine and the closing phenylalanine or tryptophan. Fields, in order: V gene, CDR3 protein.

TRBV3-1/TRBV3-2,CASPWELNEKLFF
TRBV7-6,CASSLALDEKLFF
TRBV10-1,CASSEFGGDRFAFF
TRBV5-1,CASSLGGGFTNSPLHF
TRBV6-4,CARSPPSAFTNEKLFF
TRBV7-2,CASSWSTGNTEAFF
TRBV5-1,CASSLERGSPLHF
TRBV9,CASSAPTEETQYF
TRBV2,CASSEYSAGRAGELFF
TRBV5-1,CASSLASGSNTGELFF
TRBV18,CASSGSIGTEAFF
TRBV2,CASSVLYETQYF
TRBV5-4,CASSPGANEQFF
TRBV3-1/TRBV3-2,CASSRVISGTGISPLHF
TRBV30,CAWRGTVGELFF
TRBV30,CAWRYGTGNSPLHF
TRBV19,CASSRPYVGVTEKLFF
TRBV2,CASSQRAAVEPQHF
TRBV4-1,CASSQDSYEQFF
TRBV2,CASRPGTRQPQHF
TRBV7-9,CASSSRASEAFF
TRBV20-1,CSASEGVGYTF
TRBV28,CASSGLLQGAQPQHF
TRBV10-3,CAISESAVRGQETQYF
TRBV5-1,CASSSGMVAEVNIQYF
TRBV27,CASRGYRETQYF
TRBV4-1,CASSLSLGTSGGAIETQYF
TRBV6-5,CASRSTGRGDQPQHF
TRBV10-3,CAISPGQETQYF
TRBV5-4,CASSFRGAGGYTF
TRBV3-1/TRBV3-2,CASNWRGESEAFF
TRBV6-6,CASGGQPYYGYTF
TRBV19,CASSVGIPSSPLHF
TRBV7-9,CASSTRTEGTEAFF
TRBV12-3/TRBV12-4,CASSLQGPDTQYF
TRBV11-3,CASSNLQDNYGYTF
TRBV5-6,CASSLWDQETQYF
TRBV25-1,CASSESGQEYEQYF
TRBV20-1,CSASVRATARYGYTF
TRBV9,CASKGGGNTIYF
TRBV12-3/TRBV12-4,CASSSGFYQPQHF
TRBV24-1,CATSPGRNEQFF
TRBV3-1/TRBV3-2,CAAAPPGRGETQYF
TRBV7-8,CASSLESLSYEQYF
TRBV30,CAWSSLTGIDEQYF
TRBV5-1,CASSSQGRGTEAFF
TRBV5-1,CASSLSAGQGNTIYF
TRBV9,CASRGRAPHSPLHF
TRBV2,CASSESPGSYGYTF
TRBV27,CASSLGRGYTEAFF
TRBV3-1/TRBV3-2,CASSPRRQGLYEQYF
TRBV28,CASSRTAGTQYF
TRBV15,CATSRERVPDTQYF